This is a list of T cell receptor beta chains from one sample in a study of blood T cell repertoires in COVID-19. Clones were read by immunoSEQ multiplex PCR, and TCRdb kept only the in-frame ones, dropping some. Here the sample spans about 27,000 clones, over 80% being singletons. What was sequenced was peripheral blood. The receptors were sampled from a man between 65 and 80 years old with acute or convalescent COVID-19. CDR3s include the opening cysteine and the closing phenylalanine or tryptophan. A D gene is named only where the DNA matches it firmly.

j_call: TRBJ2-1; d_call: TRBD2; v_call: TRBV7-9; cdr3_aa: CASSSQAAGDRNEQFF
j_call: TRBJ1-4; d_call: NA; v_call: TRBV5-5; cdr3_aa: CASSLAGEEEKLFF
j_call: TRBJ2-2; d_call: TRBD1; v_call: TRBV5-4; cdr3_aa: CASSWGQGPRELFF
j_call: TRBJ1-2; d_call: TRBD1; v_call: TRBV19; cdr3_aa: CASRRFGTGKDYGYTF
j_call: TRBJ1-6; d_call: TRBD1; v_call: TRBV6-6; cdr3_aa: CASSMKGGESPLHF
j_call: TRBJ1-4; d_call: NA; v_call: TRBV28; cdr3_aa: CASSSADRSLFF
j_call: TRBJ1-2; d_call: NA; v_call: TRBV27; cdr3_aa: CASSSVPGRAYGYTF
j_call: TRBJ2-7; d_call: NA; v_call: TRBV7-9; cdr3_aa: CASRDKYEQYF
j_call: TRBJ2-1; d_call: TRBD2; v_call: TRBV28; cdr3_aa: CASSFSSGGNEQFF
j_call: TRBJ2-7; d_call: TRBD1; v_call: TRBV7-9; cdr3_aa: CASSSRDSSYEQYF
j_call: TRBJ2-1; d_call: TRBD2; v_call: TRBV7-2; cdr3_aa: CASSFLAGGGEQFF